This T cell receptor beta chain was recovered during a study of blood T cell repertoires in COVID-19. Study in general: Samples representing acute and convalescent COVID-19 were sourced from the United States, Italy and Spain. T cells, B-cell-depleted T cells, or PBMCs provided the cDNA or gDNA that served as material.

V shed 3 bases, J shed 2 bases, and the junction held 2 bases outside the gene matches. Germline assignment: CDR1 KGHDR and CDR2 SFDVKD. The CDR3 runs to 14 residues. This clone was seen only a few times. Per the original methods: Nucleated cell counts were estimated from reference gene primer amplification. Generated by immunoSEQ multiplex PCR, the TCRdb table keeps only in-frame clones and is missing some. D and trimming were read from the DNA, whereas the V and J calls and clone size are those reported in that table. The repertoire holds over 300,000 clones, about 90% seen once, with 6.5% to 7% in the top ten.

The chain recombines TRBV24-1 with TRBJ1-1, with 7 bases identical to TRBD1. Sequenced material: peripheral blood. The receptor comes from a man in his late teens or twenties with active or convalescent COVID-19. The CDR3 loop reads CATSDRQGNTEAFF. The CDR3 DNA follows: TGTGCCACCAGTGATAGACAGGGCAACACTGAAGCTTTCTTT.